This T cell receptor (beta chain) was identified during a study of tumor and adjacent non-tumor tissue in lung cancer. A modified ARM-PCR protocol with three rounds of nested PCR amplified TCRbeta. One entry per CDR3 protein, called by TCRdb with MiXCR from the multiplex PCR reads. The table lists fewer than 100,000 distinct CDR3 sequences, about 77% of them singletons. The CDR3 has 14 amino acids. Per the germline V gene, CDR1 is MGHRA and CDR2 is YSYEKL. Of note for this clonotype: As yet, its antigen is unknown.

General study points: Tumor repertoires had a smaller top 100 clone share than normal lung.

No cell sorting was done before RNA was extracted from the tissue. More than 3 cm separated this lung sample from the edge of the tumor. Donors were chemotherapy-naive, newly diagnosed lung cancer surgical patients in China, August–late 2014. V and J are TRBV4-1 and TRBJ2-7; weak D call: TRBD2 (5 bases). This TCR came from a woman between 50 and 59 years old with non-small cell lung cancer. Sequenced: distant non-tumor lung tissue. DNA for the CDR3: TGCGGGGAGAGATGGAAGACAACTCCCTACGAGCAGTACTTC. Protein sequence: CGERWKTTPYEQYF.